The present TCR beta chain was sequenced within a study of shared clonotypes between healthy human individuals. CDR3 length equals 15 residues. Between the trimmed V and J ends, which lost 5 bases and 2 bases, there was a span of 13 bases. Per the germline V gene, CDR1 is SGHVS and CDR2 is FNYEAQ. For sorted subsets, 150 to 250 ng DNA per replicate equaled some 27,000 T cell genomes. Repertoires were generated with immunoSEQ multiplex PCR, while TCRdb's copy carries only in-frame clones and drops some. This sample has hundreds of thousands of clones, with roughly 70% found just once. This receptor was identified in a woman in her 30s in good health. Sequencing used memory CD4+ T cells sorted from blood. Subset indicated: CD45RA-negative fraction. The chain has TRBV7-6 and TRBJ1-3, with D unclear. Here the CDR3 DNA reads TGTGCCAGCAGCCCCCTCGGACTTGCTGGAAACACCATATATTTT. This sequence encodes CASSPLGLAGNTIYF.